These 4 T cell receptor beta chains originate from one sample sequenced in a study of shared clonotypes between healthy human individuals (TCRdb year 2020). The library was prepared using the immunoSEQ multiplex PCR assay. What TCRdb holds here is the immuneACCESS table cut down to in-frame rearrangements. Part of the clones is not present; checked against another copy, under half of the missing clones reflect an unresolved V gene, and the others are unexplained. Recorded for this sample are approximately 1.9 million clones; 93% of them occurred a single time. The ten largest clones take up less than 2% of the sample. CD8 naive samples consisted of CD45RO-negative cells that were positively selected for CCR7, yielding a CD45RA+CCR7+ population without TemRA cells. The source material was naive CD8+ T cells from PBMCs. This specimen's cell subset or site label, per the study, means: CD45RA+CCR7+. These receptors came from a young man in good health. Some clones in this sample may be carry-over from other donors' samples.

The chain uses TRBV6-4 and TRBJ2-4, with D tentatively TRBD1 or TRBD2 (5 bases each). The CDR3 totals 16 residues. Per germline, CDR1 MRHNA and CDR2 SNTAGT. Trimming took 6 bases from V and 0 from J, leaving 15 bases between them. CDR3 loop: CASRHGTVLAKNIQYF. The CDR3 DNA sequence: TGTGCCAGCAGGCATGGGACGGTTCTAGCCAAAAACATTCAGTACTTC.

V gene TRBV4-3 combines with J gene TRBJ1-3; D unclear. CDR1 is LGHNA and CDR2 is YSLEER in the germline V gene. The CDR3 is 17 residues long. The germline V and J ends were trimmed by 2 bases and 1 base, with 15 bases remaining between them. The CDR3 spells CASSQWYRTLSGNTIYF. CDR3 nucleotide sequence: TGCGCCAGCAGCCAATGGTACAGAACTCTATCTGGAAACACCATATATTTT.

This chain uses TRBV14 with TRBJ2-5, with TRBD1 identical over 9 bases. Losses at the gene ends were 4 bases for V and 5 bases for J; bases not matched to a gene: 14. The germline V gene has CDR1 SGHDN and CDR2 FVKESK. The length of the CDR3 is 17 residues. CDR3: CASSPGQGFLRRETQYF. For the CDR3, the DNA is TGTGCCAGCAGCCCGGGACAGGGTTTCTTGAGGAGGGAGACCCAGTACTTC. Filled out from reference TRBV14 and TRBJ2-5, the complete variable domain reads EAGVTQFPSHSVIEKGQTVTLRCDPISGHDNLYWYRRVMGKEIKFLLHFVKESKQDESGMPNNRFLAERTGGTYSTLKVQPAELEDSGVYFCASSPGQGFLRRETQYFGPGTRLLVL.

This sequence joins TRBV7-9 and TRBJ2-2; TRBD1 matches 9 bases. V lost 5 bases and J lost 8; bases outside the gene matches: 6. The germline gives CDR1 SEHNR, CDR2 FQNEAQ (reference sequence). The CDR3 covers 14 residues. CDR3 DNA sequence: TGTGCCAGCAGCCCCCACAGGGGGCTTGGGGAGCTGTTTTTT. Protein: CASSPHRGLGELFF.